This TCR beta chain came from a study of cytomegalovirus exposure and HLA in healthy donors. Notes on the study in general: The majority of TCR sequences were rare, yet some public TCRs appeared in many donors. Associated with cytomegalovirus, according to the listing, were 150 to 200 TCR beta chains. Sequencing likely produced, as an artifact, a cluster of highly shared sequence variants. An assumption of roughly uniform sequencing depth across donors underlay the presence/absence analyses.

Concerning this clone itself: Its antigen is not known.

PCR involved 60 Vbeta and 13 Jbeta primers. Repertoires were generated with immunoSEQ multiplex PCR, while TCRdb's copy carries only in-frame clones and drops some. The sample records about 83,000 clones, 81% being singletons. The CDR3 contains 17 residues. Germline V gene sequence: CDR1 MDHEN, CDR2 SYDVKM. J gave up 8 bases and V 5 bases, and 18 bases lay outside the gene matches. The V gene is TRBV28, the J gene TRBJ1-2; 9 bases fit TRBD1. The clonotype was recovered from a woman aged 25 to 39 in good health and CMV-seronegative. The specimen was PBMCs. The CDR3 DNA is TGTGCCAGCAGTGCATGGGGGGACAGGGCAGGCCCTGGGGGCTACACCTTC. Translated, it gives CASSAWGDRAGPGGYTF.